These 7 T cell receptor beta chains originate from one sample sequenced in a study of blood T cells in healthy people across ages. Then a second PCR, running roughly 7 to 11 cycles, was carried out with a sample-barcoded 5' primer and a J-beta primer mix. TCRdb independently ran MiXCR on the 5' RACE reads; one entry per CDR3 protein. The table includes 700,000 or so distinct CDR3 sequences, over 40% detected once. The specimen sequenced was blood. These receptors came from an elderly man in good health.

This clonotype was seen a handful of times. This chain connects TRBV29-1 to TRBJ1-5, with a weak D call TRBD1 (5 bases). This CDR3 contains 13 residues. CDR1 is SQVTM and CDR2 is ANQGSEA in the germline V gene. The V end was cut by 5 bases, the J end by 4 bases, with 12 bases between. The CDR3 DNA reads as TGCAGCGTTCGCGGAGACAGTAATCAGCCCCAGCATTTT. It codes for CSVRGDSNQPQHF.

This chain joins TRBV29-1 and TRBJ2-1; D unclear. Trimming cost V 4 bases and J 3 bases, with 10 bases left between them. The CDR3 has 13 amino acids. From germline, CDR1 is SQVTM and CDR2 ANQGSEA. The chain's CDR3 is CSVVGRGYNEQFF. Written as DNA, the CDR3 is TGCAGCGTTGTGGGAAGAGGCTACAATGAGCAGTTCTTC.

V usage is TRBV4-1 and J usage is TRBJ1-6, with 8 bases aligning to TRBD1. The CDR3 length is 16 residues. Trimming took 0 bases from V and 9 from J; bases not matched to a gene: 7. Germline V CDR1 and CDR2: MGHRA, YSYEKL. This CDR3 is CASSQDKDRAGSPLHF. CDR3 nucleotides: TGCGCCAGCAGCCAAGATAAGGACAGGGCGGGTTCACCCCTCCACTTT.

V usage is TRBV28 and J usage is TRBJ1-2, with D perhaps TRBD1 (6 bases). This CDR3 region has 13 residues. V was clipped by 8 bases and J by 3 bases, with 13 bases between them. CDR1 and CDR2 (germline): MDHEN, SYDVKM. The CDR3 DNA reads TGTGCCAGCCAACAGGGAAGTGACTATGGCTACACCTTC. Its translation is CASQQGSDYGYTF.

CDR3 residues: CASSLVWGSYNEQFF. The CDR3 region has the DNA TGTGCCAGCAGCTTAGTATGGGGCAGCTACAATGAGCAGTTCTTC. This chain uses TRBV7-9 with TRBJ2-1, with D tentatively TRBD1 (5 bases). V lost 1 base and J lost 3, with 10 bases in between. The V gene's germline CDR1 is SEHNR and CDR2 FQNEAQ (reference sequence). The CDR3 spans 15 residues. Complete variable domain (other parts from reference TRBV7-9 and TRBJ2-1): DTGVSQNPRHKITKRGQNVTFRCDPISEHNRLYWYRQTLGQGPEFLTYFQNEAQLEKSRLLSDRFSAERPKGSFSTLEIQRTEQGDSAMYLCASSLVWGSYNEQFFGPGTRLTVL.

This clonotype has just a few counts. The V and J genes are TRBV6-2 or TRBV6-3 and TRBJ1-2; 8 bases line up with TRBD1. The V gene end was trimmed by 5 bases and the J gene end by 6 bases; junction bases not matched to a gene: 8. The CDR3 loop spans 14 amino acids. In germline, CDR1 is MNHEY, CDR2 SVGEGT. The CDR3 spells CASSRYQGAHGYTF. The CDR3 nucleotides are TGTGCCAGCAGTCGATACCAGGGGGCGCATGGCTACACCTTC.

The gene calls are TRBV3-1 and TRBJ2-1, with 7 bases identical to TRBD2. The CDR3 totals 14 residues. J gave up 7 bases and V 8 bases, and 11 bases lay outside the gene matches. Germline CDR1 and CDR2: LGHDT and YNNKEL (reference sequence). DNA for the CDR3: TGTGCCAGCCATGATCGACTAGCCCGTAATGAGCAGTTCTTC. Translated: CASHDRLARNEQFF.